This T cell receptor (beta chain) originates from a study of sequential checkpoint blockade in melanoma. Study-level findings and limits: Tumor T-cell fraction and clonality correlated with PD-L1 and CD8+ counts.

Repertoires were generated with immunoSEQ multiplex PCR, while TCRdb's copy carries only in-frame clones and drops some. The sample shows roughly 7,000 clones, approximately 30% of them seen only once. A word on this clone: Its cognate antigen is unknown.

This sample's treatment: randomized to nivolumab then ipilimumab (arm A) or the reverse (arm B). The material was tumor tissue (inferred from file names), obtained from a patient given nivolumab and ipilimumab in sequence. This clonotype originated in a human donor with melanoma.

DNA for the CDR3: TGTGCCAGCAGCTTGGGACTAGGGCACAGAGATACGCAGTATTTT. Encoded protein: CASSLGLGHRDTQYF. This sequence joins TRBV11-3 and TRBJ2-3; TRBD2 agrees at 8 bases. The CDR3 covers 15 residues. V lost 3 bases to trimming and J lost 5 bases; unmatched junction nucleotides: 7. Germline lookup yields CDR1 SGHNT and CDR2 YENEEA.